This paragraph covers one TCR beta chain sequence. Assay: immunoSEQ multiplex PCR; the TCRdb copy retains only in-frame clones and omits some. Found here are approximately 74,000 clones, around nine tenths of them singletons; the top ten hold around 3.2%. The data stem from a study of T cell changes during pregnancy in multiple sclerosis. V gave up 5 bases and J gave up 4 bases, with 11 bases separating them. The CDR3 is made up of 14 amino acids. Germline V gene sequence: CDR1 MNHEY, CDR2 SVGAGI. This chain uses TRBV6-5 with TRBJ1-4, with D perhaps TRBD1 (6 bases). The source material was peripheral blood, sampled before pregnancy. This sequence was found in a female donor with multiple sclerosis, enrolled in a pregnancy study. The CDR3 sequence: CASSRTAFNEKLFF. CDR3 nucleotides: TGTGCCAGCAGTAGGACAGCCTTTAATGAAAAACTGTTTTTT.